Reported below is one T cell receptor beta chain. There is no known antigen for this receptor. No base quality values were provided; no much bigger clone lies one nucleotide off. The data are from a study of a mutant IDH1 vaccine in newly diagnosed glioma (dated by TCRdb to about 2021). Looking at the study overall: Vaccination started 4-6 weeks after radiotherapy alone, or was given together with temozolomide cycles in the groups whose treatment included chemotherapy. The 32 treated patients were approximately 62% male and around 40% female, with a mean age of about 38 years. Prior to enrollment, patients had been given standard therapy consisting of radiotherapy alone, temozolomide alone, or radiochemotherapy with temozolomide, with the combination given to most patients. Visit V12 was the week-35 safety follow-up and visit V13 was the week-47 end of study. Peripheral blood was collected at six visits: V03 (baseline), V05, V07, V10, V12 and V13. Longitudinal TCRB deep sequencing was done for 25 to 30 treated patients, wherever samples were available for exploratory analyses. The paper's findings and limits, for the study overall: Pseudoprogression appeared unrelated to alterations in the top peripheral T cell clonotypes detected by TCRB sequencing. The authors noted that analyses of patient blood samples could not be reproduced because of sample limitations. Vaccine-induced immune responses across multiple MHC alleles were detected in approximately 94% of patients. PBMC samples for TCRB deep sequencing were selected based on availability.

Library method: the immunoSEQ multiplex PCR assay. The hsTCRB Kit was used according to the manufacturer's protocol to amplify rearranged TCR beta chain sequences. TCRB libraries were sequenced on an Illumina MiSeq. On the study's bioinformatics: Demultiplexing, trimming and gene mapping were performed with the kit vendor's proprietary platform. TCRdb obtained this table from immuneACCESS and retained in-frame rearrangements with V and J assigned. These tables miss some clones; where compared with another copy, unresolved V genes account for less than half of the shortfall, and the remainder is unexplained. D and trimming come from the DNA, and the V and J calls and clone size come from that table. The sample data list about 50,000 clones, and about 79% of these were observed just once. The ten largest account for 5.3% of the sample. The time point label here, explained by the study, means: week 47, end of study. Each vaccine dose, consisting of 300 ug of a 20-mer mutant IDH1 peptide in Montanide, was administered subcutaneously with topical imiquimod. Across visits V03 through V10, patients got a total of eight vaccinations, given in weeks 1, 3, 5, 7, 11, 15, 19 and 23. Donors had newly diagnosed WHO grade 3 or 4 IDH1-mutant astrocytomas with loss of nuclear ATRX. The samples were drawn from NOA16, a multicentre, single-arm, open-label phase I trial in Germany that tested a mutant IDH1 peptide vaccine in humans for the first time. The DNeasy Blood and Tissue Kit was used to extract genomic DNA from EDTA blood for TCRB sequencing.

V lost 1 base and J lost 4 bases; the stretch between them is 11 bases long. CDR1 and CDR2, per the germline V gene, are SGDLS and YYNGEE. Measured from the cysteine to the phenylalanine, the CDR3 is 14 residues long. Only CDR3 DNA is held: 42 bases, read in frame from base 1. The receptor was derived from a man between 45 and 60 years old with glioma. In this chain, TRBV9 is recombined with TRBJ2-5, with the D gene possibly TRBD1 or TRBD2, each one fitting 6 bases. The specimen was PBMCs, collected from a glioma patient whose treatment included an IDH1 peptide vaccine. The nucleotide sequence is TGTGCCAGCAGCGTAAGAGGGGGGCTAGAGACCCAGTACTTC. Its translation is CASSVRGGLETQYF.